This entry lists 17 T cell receptor beta chains sequenced from one sample in a study of graft-versus-host responses after intestinal transplantation. Produced via immunoSEQ multiplex PCR; TCRdb's table is partial and in-frame only. The sample contains almost 55,000 clones, about 89% of which appear only once. Sequencing used PBMCs, obtained roughly 680 days after intestinal transplant. Every receptor here comes from a human patient who received an intestinal transplant, so some T cells may come from the graft donor.

The chain uses TRBV6-1 and TRBJ2-3; tentative D call: TRBD1 (7 bases). V lost 8 bases to trimming and J lost 2 bases, with 17 bases between them. The length of the CDR3 is 15 residues. In germline, CDR1 is MNHNS, CDR2 SASEGT. CDR3 in DNA: TGTGCCAGCGGATTCCGGGGGACAGTCACAGATACGCAGTATTTT. It codes for CASGFRGTVTDTQYF.

In this sample, this clone turned up a few times. The V call is TRBV27, the J call TRBJ2-1; D is unresolved. The CDR3 contains 14 residues. Trimming took off 4 bases at V and 13 bases at J, with 20 bases between the two ends. Germline-derived CDR1 and CDR2 are MNHEY and SMNVEV (reference sequence). This CDR3 is CASSSSGLFSPQFF. The CDR3 DNA sequence: TGTGCCAGCAGTTCCTCGGGTCTTTTCTCGCCCCAGTTCTTC.

The chain uses TRBV5-1 and TRBJ2-5; TRBD1 matches 7 bases. V trimming: 4 bases; J trimming: 1 base; junction bases outside the gene matches: 4. The CDR3 is 14 amino acids. Looked up from germline, CDR1 is SGHRS and CDR2 is YFSETQ. The CDR3 DNA reads as TGCGCCAGCAGCCAGGGGGAGATCCAAGAGACCCAGTACTTC. This sequence encodes CASSQGEIQETQYF.

The rearrangement uses TRBV5-1 and TRBJ1-1; D unresolved. The V gene's germline CDR1 is SGHRS and CDR2 YFSETQ. V lost 2 bases, J lost 3 bases, and 14 bases lay in between. The CDR3 is 15 amino acids. The CDR3 nucleotides read TGCGCCAGCAGCTTAGAGGGAAATGGGTACACTGAAGCTTTCTTT. Translated: CASSLEGNGYTEAFF.

V usage is TRBV9 and J usage is TRBJ2-2, with D uncertain. The CDR3 is 12 amino acids. Per germline, CDR1 SGDLS and CDR2 YYNGEE. Trimming cost V 4 bases and J 11 bases, with 12 bases left between them. The CDR3 is CASSPRARELFF. The CDR3 DNA follows: TGTGCCAGCAGCCCCCGGGCGCGCGAGCTGTTTTTT.

The V and J genes are TRBV29-1 and TRBJ1-1; no definite D call. The CDR3 is 12 amino acids. Germline CDR1 reads SQVTM; CDR2 reads ANQGSEA. V was cut by 4 bases and J by 3 bases, with 9 bases left in between. The CDR3 DNA follows: TGCAGCGTTGCATTTAGGGACACTGAAGCTTTCTTT. This sequence encodes CSVAFRDTEAFF.

The gene calls are TRBV12-5 and TRBJ2-7; the D gene is possibly TRBD1 (5 bases). This CDR3 region has 14 residues. Trimming left V 1 base short and J 1 base short, with 8 bases between. The germline V gene has CDR1 LGHNT and CDR2 FRNRAP. This chain's CDR3 is CASGLAQGSYEQYF. DNA of the CDR3: TGTGCTAGTGGTTTGGCCCAGGGTTCCTACGAGCAGTACTTC. Based on the CDR3 plus reference TRBV12-5 and TRBJ2-7, the full variable domain is DARVTQTPRHKVTEMGQEVTMRCQPILGHNTVFWYRQTMMQGLELLAYFRNRAPLDDSGMPKDRFSAEMPDATLATLKIQPSEPRDSAVYFCASGLAQGSYEQYFGPGTRLTVT.

This clone was seen only once. V gene TRBV15 combines with J gene TRBJ2-1; D uncertain. This CDR3 contains 12 residues. Trimming took 5 bases from V and 8 from J, leaving 10 bases between them. CDR1 is LNHNV and CDR2 is YYDKDF in the germline V gene (reference sequence). The CDR3 loop is CATSPLFDEQFF. CDR3 in DNA: TGTGCCACCAGCCCCCTTTTTGATGAGCAGTTCTTC. Full variable domain (missing parts from reference TRBV15 and TRBJ2-1): DAMVIQNPRYQVTQFGKPVTLSCSQTLNHNVMYWYQQKSSQAPKLLFHYYDKDFNNEADTPDNFQSRRPNTSFCFLDIRSPGLGDTAMYLCATSPLFDEQFFGPGTRLTVL.

The CDR3 DNA reads TGTGCCAGCAGCGTGACCCCCTCCGGGGGGCCCCACGAGCAGTACTTC. It is translated as CASSVTPSGGPHEQYF. J is TRBJ2-7 and V is TRBV9, with a tentative D call TRBD2 (7 bases). Trimming pared 2 bases from V and 5 bases from J, leaving 20 bases between. This CDR3 has 16 residues. CDR1 and CDR2 from the germline V gene are SGDLS and YYNGEE.

The chain has TRBV7-9 and TRBJ2-5, with 8 bases fitting TRBD1. Per the germline V gene, CDR1 is SEHNR and CDR2 is FQNEAQ (reference sequence). With V trimmed by 5 bases and J by 3 bases, 8 bases remained unmatched. The CDR3 consists of 15 residues. CDR3 loop: CASSGTGTGEETQYF. CDR3 DNA sequence: TGTGCCAGCAGCGGTACCGGGACAGGCGAAGAGACCCAGTACTTC.

This chain uses TRBV27 with TRBJ1-5, with D possibly TRBD1 on 5 matching bases. V was cut by 6 bases and J by 7 bases, with 13 bases left in between. From germline, CDR1 is MNHEY and CDR2 SMNVEV (reference sequence). This CDR3 has 13 amino acids. The CDR3: CASSPVRGQPQHF. CDR3 nucleotides: TGTGCCAGCAGCCCAGTAAGGGGCCAGCCCCAGCATTTT.

V and J are TRBV18 and TRBJ2-5; D unresolved. This CDR3 comprises 16 residues. Germline assignment: CDR1 KGHSH and CDR2 LQKENI. Trimming removed 1 base from V and 1 base from J, with 13 bases in between. CDR3 region: CASSPQAGMAQETQYF. DNA of the CDR3: TGTGCCAGCTCACCACAGGCTGGGATGGCCCAAGAGACCCAGTACTTC.

The J gene is TRBJ2-1, the V gene TRBV21-1; whether TRBD1, the table's D call, matches the DNA was not checked. TRBV21-1 is a pseudogene locus. The CDR3 runs to 12 residues. The CDR3, as DNA: TGTGCCACCCCACAGACCTACAATGAGCAGTTCTTC. This translates into CATPQTYNEQFF.

V and J are TRBV11-3 and TRBJ2-7, with D uncertain. This CDR3 has 12 amino acids. V was pared by 1 base and J by 2 bases, with 3 bases between. CDR1 and CDR2 from the germline V gene are SGHNT and YENEEA. CDR3 DNA sequence: TGTGCCAGCAGCTTAGGCACCTACGAGCAGTACTTC. Translating gives CASSLGTYEQYF.

The chain has TRBV10-2 and TRBJ2-7; D is ambiguous. The germline V gene has CDR1 WSHSY and CDR2 SAAADI. This CDR3 is built from 12 residues. Between the trimmed V and J ends, which lost 0 bases and 4 bases, there was a span of 4 bases. CDR3 loop: CASSESGYEQYF. CDR3 coding DNA: TGCGCCAGCAGTGAGTCTGGGTACGAGCAGTACTTC.

The V gene is TRBV11-2, the J gene TRBJ1-2; D is perhaps TRBD1 (6 bases). The CDR3 runs 14 residues. Trimming removed 1 base at V and 2 bases at J, with 8 bases between. Germline assignment: CDR1 SGHAT and CDR2 FQNNGV. The CDR3 coding sequence is TGTGCCAGCAGCTTAGGACAGGCGAACTATGGCTACACCTTC. Translation: CASSLGQANYGYTF.

The chain couples TRBV15 to TRBJ1-4; possible D gene TRBD1, 5 bases. V lost 1 base to trimming and J lost 0 bases, with 9 bases between them. Per the germline V gene, CDR1 is LNHNV and CDR2 is YYDKDF (reference sequence). The CDR3 contains 16 residues. The CDR3 here is CATSRVGPPTNEKLFF. The CDR3 DNA sequence: TGTGCCACCAGCAGAGTGGGGCCCCCAACTAATGAAAAACTGTTTTTT.